Presented here are 29 T cell receptor beta chains from one specimen sequenced in a study of blood T cell repertoires in COVID-19. Generated by immunoSEQ multiplex PCR, the TCRdb table keeps only in-frame clones and is missing some. The table lists about 160,000 clones, approximately 92% of them singletons. Sequencing was done on a sample of peripheral blood. The receptors stem from a woman in her fifties or sixties with acute or convalescent COVID-19.

This clone is a singleton in its sample. The chain couples TRBV4-1 to TRBJ2-2, with a weak D call TRBD2 (7 bases). V lost 0 bases to trimming and J lost 3 bases, with 17 bases between them. Germline values: CDR1 MGHRA, CDR2 YSYEKL. The CDR3 is 18 residues long. The CDR3 DNA is TGCGCCAGCAGCCAAGAGGGGTGGAGGGGGGGGTACACCGGGGAGCTGTTTTTT. It is translated as CASSQEGWRGGYTGELFF.

The rearrangement uses TRBV27 and TRBJ1-1; unclear D gene. In germline, CDR1 is MNHEY, CDR2 SMNVEV (reference sequence). The CDR3 contains 14 residues. Trimming shortened V by 2 bases and J by 4 bases, and 11 bases separated the two germline ends. CDR3 protein: CASSLEGWSTEAFF. The CDR3 DNA is TGTGCCAGCAGTTTAGAGGGTTGGAGCACTGAAGCTTTCTTT.

Here the CDR3 reads CASRHLAGEYNEQFF. Written as DNA, the CDR3 is TGTGCCAGCAGACATCTAGCGGGGGAATACAATGAGCAGTTCTTC. The chain uses TRBV27 and TRBJ2-1, with 10 bases identical to TRBD2. The germline CDR1 and CDR2 sequences are MNHEY and SMNVEV (reference sequence). The CDR3 runs to 15 residues. Unmatched junction bases numbered 6, after V lost 6 bases and J lost 4 bases.

V usage is TRBV5-8 and J usage is TRBJ1-3; TRBD1 agrees at 9 bases. The CDR3 loop spans 14 amino acids. Germline loops: CDR1 SGHTS, CDR2 YDEGEE. V trimming: 4 bases; J trimming: 8 bases; junction bases outside the gene matches: 7. CDR3 nucleotides: TGTGCCAGCAGCCCCCGGACAGGGGAGTACACCATATATTTT. Translated, it gives CASSPRTGEYTIYF.

This clone has a single count. The V gene is TRBV28, the J gene TRBJ2-1; D gene ambiguous. Trimming shortened V by 5 bases and J by 9 bases, and 14 bases separated the two germline ends. This CDR3 is 13 amino acids long. Per germline, CDR1 MDHEN and CDR2 SYDVKM. CDR3 sequence reads: CASSLVSPAEQFF. The DNA for the CDR3 is TGTGCCAGCAGTCTCGTTAGCCCCGCTGAGCAGTTCTTC.

A single count supports this clone. The chain combines TRBV12-5 with TRBJ2-2; TRBD1 matches 7 bases. This CDR3 comprises 17 residues. Germline-derived CDR1 and CDR2 are LGHNT and FRNRAP. Trimming at V came to 5 bases and at J to 3 bases, leaving 12 bases not matched to a gene. The CDR3 nucleotides are TGTGCTAGTGGTCCCAGGCGGACAGGCTACTACACCGGGGAGCTGTTTTTT. Residues: CASGPRRTGYYTGELFF.

The chain has TRBV7-2 and TRBJ1-1; D is possibly TRBD1 (5 bases). The CDR3 totals 16 residues. Per the germline V gene, CDR1 is SGHTA and CDR2 is FQGNSA. V shed 7 bases and J shed 0 bases, with 18 bases lying between them. The CDR3 DNA is TGTGCCAGCATGCAGCAGGGTCGGATCATGAACACTGAAGCTTTCTTT. Its translation: CASMQQGRIMNTEAFF. Complete variable domain (other parts from reference TRBV7-2 and TRBJ1-1): GAGVSQSPSNKVTEKGKDVELRCDPISGHTALYWYRQSLGQGLEFLIYFQGNSAPDKSGLPSDRFSAERTGGSVSTLTIQRTQQEDSAVYLCASMQQGRIMNTEAFFGQGTRLTVV.

The CDR3 DNA reads as TGTGCCAGTAGTATCACCCGGACTAGCGAAGAGACCCAGTACTTC. It is translated as CASSITRTSEETQYF. The V call is TRBV19, the J call TRBJ2-5, with 9 nucleotides matching TRBD2. CDR1 is LNHDA, CDR2 SQIVND, per germline (reference sequence). This CDR3 has 15 amino acids. V gave up 3 bases and J gave up 3 bases; unmatched junction bases: 5.

The rearrangement uses TRBV18 and TRBJ1-5; D is ambiguous. The germline gives CDR1 KGHSH, CDR2 LQKENI. The V end lost 4 bases, the J end lost 4 bases, and 8 bases lay between the germline ends. The CDR3 runs 13 residues. CDR3 coding DNA: TGTGCCAGCTCACTTAGGAGTAATCAGCCCCAGCATTTT. Its translation: CASSLRSNQPQHF.

This clone appeared a single time. CDR3 region: CASGGGNSYNEQFF. In DNA, the CDR3 is TGTGCCAGCGGCGGGGGGAACTCCTACAATGAGCAGTTCTTC. V gene TRBV3-1 (or the pseudogene TRBV3-2) combines with J gene TRBJ2-1; 8 nucleotides line up with TRBD2. The CDR3 totals 14 residues. V lost 8 bases and J lost 0; bases outside the gene matches: 3. Germline values: CDR1 LGHDT, CDR2 YNNKEL (reference sequence).

The chain couples TRBV19 to TRBJ1-2; D is uncertain. The germline V gene has CDR1 LNHDA and CDR2 SQIVND (reference sequence). This CDR3 has 13 amino acids. V was shortened by 5 bases and J by 8 bases, with 15 bases between the two germline ends. The CDR3 region has the DNA TGTGCCAGTAGTCCTTTGAGTGAAGTAGGCTACACCTTC. This codes for CASSPLSEVGYTF.

The V gene is TRBV28, the J gene TRBJ1-1, with 8 bases that match TRBD1. The V gene end was trimmed by 7 bases and the J gene end by 7 bases; junction bases not matched to a gene: 11. Germline assignment: CDR1 MDHEN and CDR2 SYDVKM. The CDR3 totals 14 residues. This CDR3 reads CASKSGGFRGEAFF. The CDR3 nucleotides read TGTGCCAGCAAGTCAGGGGGCTTCAGGGGTGAAGCTTTCTTT.

The chain employs TRBV7-9 and TRBJ2-2, with TRBD1 matching 8 bases. The CDR3 consists of 16 residues. V lost 5 bases to trimming and J lost 6 bases; unmatched junction nucleotides: 11. The germline gives CDR1 SEHNR, CDR2 FQNEAQ (reference sequence). The CDR3 region has the DNA TGTGCCAGCAGCCCCCGTCAGGGGGCGTTCGCCGGGGAGCTGTTTTTT. Encoded protein: CASSPRQGAFAGELFF.

V usage is TRBV5-1 and J usage is TRBJ1-1, with 8 bases lining up with TRBD1. The germline V gene encodes CDR1 SGHRS and CDR2 YFSETQ. CDR3 length: 16 amino acids. The ends lost 4 bases at V and 1 base at J; junction bases unmatched: 9. The CDR3 is CASSATPGTGNTEAFF. The CDR3 DNA reads as TGCGCCAGCAGCGCAACACCCGGGACAGGGAACACTGAAGCTTTCTTT.

This sequence joins TRBV6-5 and TRBJ1-1, with 9 nucleotides matching TRBD1. The CDR3 totals 16 residues. With 0 bases clipped from V and 1 base from J, the junction kept 3 bases outside the gene matches. The germline CDR1 and CDR2 sequences are MNHEY and SVGAGI. The CDR3 coding sequence is TGTGCCAGCAGTTACTCGACAGGGGGATGGAACACTGAAGCTTTCTTT. Translation gives CASSYSTGGWNTEAFF.

V usage is TRBV6-2 or TRBV6-3 and J usage is TRBJ2-7; 13 bases are shared with TRBD2. This CDR3 contains 19 residues. V trimming: 2 bases; J trimming: 0 bases; junction bases outside the gene matches: 10. Germline V gives CDR1 MNHEY, CDR2 SVGEGT. CDR3 sequence reads: CASSYPNGTSGVRSYEQYF. CDR3 nucleotides: TGTGCCAGCAGTTACCCGAACGGGACTAGCGGGGTCCGCTCCTACGAGCAGTACTTC.

This clone was counted a single time. This chain connects TRBV6-5 to TRBJ2-7; D is unresolved. Germline CDR1 MNHEY, CDR2 SVGAGI. This CDR3 is 15 amino acids long. Between the trimmed V and J ends, which lost 4 bases and 2 bases, there was a span of 15 bases. CDR3 DNA: TGTGCCAGCAGTTCGTCTCGGGTTCCACCCTACGAGCAGTACTTC. It encodes CASSSSRVPPYEQYF.

The rearrangement uses TRBV6-2 or TRBV6-3 and TRBJ1-2; D unclear. Germline V gives CDR1 MNHEY, CDR2 SVGEGT. The length of the CDR3 is 16 residues. The germline V and J ends were trimmed by 4 bases and 4 bases, with 19 bases remaining between them. The CDR3 sequence: CASSLSSEGSLYGYTF. CDR3 nucleotide sequence: TGTGCCAGCAGTTTATCCTCGGAGGGTTCACTCTATGGCTACACCTTC.

V and J are TRBV6-5 and TRBJ1-6; the match to TRBD1 covers 7 bases. Losses at the gene ends were 8 bases for V and 8 bases for J; bases not matched to a gene: 9. The V gene's germline CDR1 is MNHEY and CDR2 SVGAGI. The CDR3 totals 14 residues. The CDR3 sequence is CASQGVEPYSPLHF. The CDR3 DNA is TGTGCCAGCCAGGGGGTTGAGCCGTATTCACCCCTCCACTTT.

The chain links TRBV18 to TRBJ2-2; 9 bases map to TRBD2. V shed 4 bases and J 5 bases; nucleotides not matched to a gene: 5. The CDR3 loop spans 15 amino acids. Germline lookup yields CDR1 KGHSH and CDR2 LQKENI. The DNA for the CDR3 is TGTGCCAGCTCACTCGGACTAGCGAGGACCGGGGAGCTGTTTTTT. Translating gives CASSLGLARTGELFF.

The rearrangement links TRBV2 to TRBJ2-3, with D possibly being TRBD1 (7 bases). The V end was cut by 1 base, the J end by 0 bases, with 14 bases between. This CDR3 contains 17 residues. CDR1 is SNHLY, CDR2 FYNNEI, per germline. Here the CDR3 reads CASSEVLQGTSTDTQYF. The CDR3 region has the DNA TGTGCCAGCAGTGAAGTCCTACAGGGGACTAGCACAGATACGCAGTATTTT.

The V and J genes are TRBV5-1 and TRBJ2-3, with 7 bases matching TRBD2. The length of the CDR3 is 13 residues. Germline lookup yields CDR1 SGHRS and CDR2 YFSETQ. With 3 bases clipped from V and 8 bases from J, the junction kept 6 bases outside the gene matches. This CDR3 is CASSSPGEGTQYF. The DNA for the CDR3 is TGCGCCAGCAGCTCTCCGGGGGAGGGTACGCAGTATTTT.

The chain combines TRBV25-1 with TRBJ2-7; 10 bases match TRBD1. Germline CDR1 MGHDK, CDR2 SYGVNS. The CDR3 runs 15 residues. Trimming removed 3 bases from V and 6 bases from J; junction bases left unmatched: 8. In nucleotides, the CDR3 is TGTGCCAGCAGTGATCCGGGACAGGGGCATCGCGAGCAGTACTTC. It specifies CASSDPGQGHREQYF.

V is TRBV19 and J is TRBJ1-2; no clear D. V lost 3 bases to trimming and J lost 2 bases, with 10 bases between them. The CDR3 contains 14 residues. Germline V gives CDR1 LNHDA, CDR2 SQIVND (reference sequence). The CDR3 nucleotides read TGTGCCAGTAGTATCGGGATGAGGAACTATGGCTACACCTTC. Amino acid sequence: CASSIGMRNYGYTF.

The CDR3 spells CASSQDRGPSGYEQYF. The CDR3 DNA is TGTGCCAGCAGCCAAGACAGGGGGCCCTCTGGGTACGAGCAGTACTTC. This sequence joins TRBV14 and TRBJ2-7, with 8 nucleotides matching TRBD1. The CDR3 contains 16 residues. Germline lookup yields CDR1 SGHDN and CDR2 FVKESK. The V and J ends lost 0 bases and 4 bases, in that order; junction bases with no gene match: 8.

The rearrangement uses TRBV19 and TRBJ2-2; the D gene is possibly TRBD1 (5 bases). V lost 6 bases and J lost 1, with 6 bases in between. The CDR3 sequence is 13 residues long. From germline, CDR1 is LNHDA and CDR2 SQIVND (reference sequence). CDR3 bases: TGTGCCAGTAGGCAGGGGAACACCGGGGAGCTGTTTTTT. It specifies CASRQGNTGELFF. Full variable domain (outside the CDR3, taken from reference TRBV19 and TRBJ2-2): DGGITQSPKYLFRKEGQNVTLSCEQNLNHDAMYWYRQDPGQGLRLIYYSQIVNDFQKGDIAEGYSVSREKKESFPLTVTSAQKNPTAFYLCASRQGNTGELFFGEGSRLTVL.

The genes are TRBV12-3 or TRBV12-4 and TRBJ2-1; TRBD2 matches 7 bases. Trimming removed 2 bases from V and 10 bases from J; junction bases left unmatched: 5. CDR3 length: 13 amino acids. DNA of the CDR3: TGTGCCAGCAGTTTAAACCTACTAGCGGAGCAGTTCTTC. The encoded protein is CASSLNLLAEQFF.

The rearrangement links TRBV12-3 or TRBV12-4 to TRBJ1-2, with D maybe TRBD1 (6 bases). The CDR3 length is 12 residues. V was pared by 7 bases and J by 8 bases, with 14 bases between. The CDR3 nucleotides read TGTGCCAGCATCCAGGGGATGGTCGGCTACACCTTC. Protein: CASIQGMVGYTF.

This rearrangement joins TRBV11-3 to TRBJ2-1; the D gene is possibly TRBD2 (5 bases). This CDR3 region has 14 residues. The V and J ends lost 4 bases and 12 bases respectively, with 19 bases between them. The germline V gene encodes CDR1 SGHNT and CDR2 YENEEA. CDR3 coding DNA: TGTGCCAGCAGCTCAACCCTGGAGGCATCTCTGCAGTTCTTC. This translates into CASSSTLEASLQFF.